The clone carrying this T cell receptor beta chain occurred a few times. Its antigen is still unknown. The data belong to a study of blood T cells in healthy people across ages. Broader study findings: Underestimates were what the diversity estimates from one million T cells were considered to be. Aged donors had fewer naive CD4+ cells and lower diversity than long-lived donors.

For the second PCR, which ran for roughly 6 to 12 cycles, a sample-barcoded 5' primer and a J-beta primer mix were used. Each CDR3 protein is one row after TCRdb ran MiXCR on the 5' RACE reads. The table shows roughly 500,000 distinct CDR3 sequences, with under 30% occurring only once. CDR1 is DFQATT and CDR2 is SNEGSKA in the germline V gene (reference sequence). V dropped 3 bases and J dropped 8; count of bases not matched to a gene: 7. The CDR3 consists of 15 residues. The same sample was also used in a study of T cells of mothers and their children. Per that paper: Samples were obtained from a few healthy Caucasian mothers and their six children. For each mother, over 8 million TCR beta CDR3 reads were obtained, and for each child, 2.5 million to 3 million.

Sequences were obtained from blood. The V gene is TRBV20-1, the J gene TRBJ2-1; 13 positions match TRBD2. This sequence was found in a boy aged 5-17 years in good health. CDR3 sequence reads: CSASPPGLAGDEQFF. In nucleotides, the CDR3 is TGCAGTGCTAGTCCCCCCGGACTAGCGGGAGATGAGCAGTTCTTC.